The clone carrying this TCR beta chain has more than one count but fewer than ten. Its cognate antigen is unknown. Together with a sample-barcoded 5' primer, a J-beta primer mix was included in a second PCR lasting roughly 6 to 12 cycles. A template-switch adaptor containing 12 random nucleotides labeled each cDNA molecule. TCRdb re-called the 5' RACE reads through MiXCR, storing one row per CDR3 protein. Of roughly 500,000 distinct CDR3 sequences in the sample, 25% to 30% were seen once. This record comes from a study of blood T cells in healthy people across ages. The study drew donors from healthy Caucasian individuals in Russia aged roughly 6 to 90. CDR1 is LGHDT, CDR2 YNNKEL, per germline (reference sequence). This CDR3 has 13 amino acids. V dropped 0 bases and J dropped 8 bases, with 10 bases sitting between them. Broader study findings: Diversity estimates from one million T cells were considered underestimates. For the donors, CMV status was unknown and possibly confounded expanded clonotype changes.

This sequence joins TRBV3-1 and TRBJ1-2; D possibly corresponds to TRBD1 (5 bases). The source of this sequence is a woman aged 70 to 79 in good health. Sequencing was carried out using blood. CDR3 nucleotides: TGTGCCAGCAGCCAAGATGGGCCAGGGGGCTACACCTTC. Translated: CASSQDGPGGYTF. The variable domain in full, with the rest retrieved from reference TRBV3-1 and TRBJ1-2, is DTAVSQTPKYLVTQMGNDKSIKCEQNLGHDTMYWYKQDSKKFLKIMFSYNNKELIINETVPNRFSPKSPDKAHLNLHINSLELGDSAVYFCASSQDGPGGYTFGSGTRLTVV.